What follows are 23 T cell receptor beta chains derived from one specimen sequenced in a study of shared clonotypes between healthy human individuals. TCRdb's copy holds only in-frame clones and misses some; the assay was immunoSEQ multiplex PCR. The data show around 2.5 million clones, 80% to 95% seen once. The sequenced sample was naive CD4+ T cells from PBMCs. Noted subset: CD45RA+ positively selected. These receptors were taken from a man younger than 35 in good health. Some clones in this sample may be carry-over from other donors' samples.

This chain uses TRBV4-1 with TRBJ1-4; D not certain. Germline CDR1 reads MGHRA; CDR2 reads YSYEKL. The CDR3 length is 15 residues. The V gene lost 0 bases and the J gene lost 3 bases, with 8 bases spanning the gap. The CDR3 DNA is TGCGCCAGCAGCCAAGAAGTCAGCGCTAATGAAAAACTGTTTTTT. Its translation is CASSQEVSANEKLFF.

The chain employs TRBV28 and TRBJ2-4; tentatively, D is TRBD1 (5 bases). The CDR3 extends over 14 amino acids. V was shortened by 3 bases and J by 2 bases, with 8 bases between the two germline ends. CDR1 and CDR2 from the germline V gene are MDHEN and SYDVKM. CDR3 DNA sequence: TGTGCCAGCAGTTTTGACAGTCCCAAAAACATTCAGTACTTC. It translates to CASSFDSPKNIQYF.

The chain has TRBV14 and TRBJ1-1; TRBD1 agrees at 7 bases. The germline CDR1 and CDR2 sequences are SGHDN and FVKESK. The J segment lost 0 bases and the V segment lost 0 bases, leaving 4 bases of the junction unmatched. The length of the CDR3 is 16 residues. CDR3 DNA sequence: TGTGCCAGCAGCCAAGATTACGGACAGGTGAACACTGAAGCTTTCTTT. The encoded protein is CASSQDYGQVNTEAFF.

The chain employs TRBV4-1 and TRBJ2-7; 7 bases align to TRBD1. The length of the CDR3 is 17 residues. CDR1 is MGHRA, CDR2 YSYEKL, per germline. V dropped 8 bases and J dropped 7; count of bases not matched to a gene: 23. DNA for the CDR3: TGCGCCAGCTCCTTGTTAGTGGGGGAGCAGGGGGTGGGGGAGCAGTACTTC. Residues: CASSLLVGEQGVGEQYF.

The genes are TRBV27 and TRBJ2-1, with D maybe TRBD2 (6 bases). V was cut by 6 bases and J by 0 bases, with 15 bases left in between. From germline, CDR1 is MNHEY and CDR2 SMNVEV (reference sequence). The CDR3 has 16 amino acids. The CDR3, as DNA: TGTGCCAGCAGAGCCCTAGCGCGCAGCTCCTACAATGAGCAGTTCTTC. It is translated as CASRALARSSYNEQFF.

The V and J genes are TRBV4-2 and TRBJ2-1; 10 nucleotides line up with TRBD1. This CDR3 has 15 amino acids. In germline, CDR1 is LGHNA, CDR2 YNFKEQ. After removal of 3 bases from V and 8 bases from J, the junction contained 7 bases not matched to a gene. CDR3 nucleotides: TGTGCCAGCAGCCAGCCCGGGACAGGGGTGGATGAGCAGTTCTTC. The encoded protein is CASSQPGTGVDEQFF.

This chain links TRBV28 with TRBJ2-7; the match to TRBD2 covers 13 bases. Germline CDR1 and CDR2: MDHEN and SYDVKM. Trimming removed 4 bases from V and 2 bases from J; junction bases left unmatched: 8. The CDR3 extends over 17 amino acids. This chain's CDR3 is CASSWTSGGPEPYEQYF. The CDR3 region has the DNA TGTGCCAGCAGTTGGACTAGCGGGGGCCCGGAGCCCTACGAGCAGTACTTC.

As for this clone: The same CDR3 is also encoded by other DNA sequences in this sample. The chain uses TRBV18 and TRBJ2-7; tentatively, D is TRBD1 (6 bases). This CDR3 comprises 13 residues. The germline gives CDR1 KGHSH, CDR2 LQKENI. The V end was cut by 3 bases, the J end by 5 bases, with 11 bases between. CDR3 protein: CASSPQGINEQYF. As DNA, the CDR3 is TGTGCCAGCTCACCTCAGGGGATCAACGAGCAGTACTTC.

The chain joins TRBV28 to TRBJ2-7; 11 bases match TRBD2. CDR3 length: 16 residues. The V and J ends lost 6 bases and 0 bases, in that order; junction bases with no gene match: 7. The germline gives CDR1 MDHEN, CDR2 SYDVKM. As DNA, the CDR3 is TGTGCCAGCAGGGAAGCCGGGACTAGCGGCTCCTACGAGCAGTACTTC. Its protein is CASREAGTSGSYEQYF.

This chain connects TRBV28 to TRBJ1-2, with TRBD1 as a possible D gene (5 bases). The germline CDR1 and CDR2 sequences are MDHEN and SYDVKM. The CDR3 is 13 residues long. V gave up 10 bases and J gave up 7 bases, with 19 bases separating them. CDR3 protein: CATTRGGYSGYTF. The CDR3 region has the DNA TGTGCCACTACACGGGGGGGATATAGTGGCTACACCTTC.

The chain is built from TRBV25-1 and TRBJ2-7; TRBD1 is a possible D gene (5 bases). Germline V gene data show CDR1 as MGHDK and CDR2 as SYGVNS. V lost 5 bases to trimming and J lost 3 bases, with 8 bases between them. CDR3 length: 12 amino acids. DNA for the CDR3: TGTGCCAGCAGTATAGGGGACTACGAGCAGTACTTC. As protein: CASSIGDYEQYF.

The V call is TRBV30, the J call TRBJ2-2; the D gene could be TRBD1 or TRBD2 (5 bases each). CDR1 and CDR2 from the germline V gene are GTSNPN and SVGIG (reference sequence). The CDR3 is 14 residues long. The germline V and J ends were trimmed by 5 bases and 1 base, with 11 bases remaining between them. Here the CDR3 DNA reads TGTGCCTGGGGAGGACACATGAACACCGGGGAGCTGTTTTTT. Its protein is CAWGGHMNTGELFF.

V gene TRBV18 combines with J gene TRBJ2-7; TRBD2 matches 10 bases. Unmatched junction bases numbered 11, after V lost 2 bases and J lost 7 bases. The germline V gene encodes CDR1 KGHSH and CDR2 LQKENI. The CDR3 is 16 residues long. CDR3 DNA: TGTGCCAGCTCACCATCCGGGACCAGCGGGAGGGAAGAGCAGTACTTC. Residues: CASSPSGTSGREEQYF.

This chain joins TRBV7-8 and TRBJ1-1; D uncertain. V was cut by 0 bases and J by 4 bases, with 3 bases left in between. This CDR3 contains 12 residues. The V gene's germline CDR1 is SGHVS and CDR2 FQNEAQ. The DNA of the CDR3 is TGTGCCAGCAGCTTAGCCACCACTGAAGCTTTCTTT. Translating it yields CASSLATTEAFF.

This chain uses TRBV29-1 with TRBJ1-4, with a tentative D call TRBD1 (5 bases). CDR3 length equals 12 residues. From germline, CDR1 is SQVTM and CDR2 ANQGSEA. V was pared by 6 bases and J by 7 bases, with 12 bases between. CDR3 nucleotide sequence: TGCAGCGTCGGCGGGACGGTTGAAAAACTGTTTTTT. Protein product: CSVGGTVEKLFF.

With regard to this clone: The sample contains more than one DNA sequence encoding this CDR3. This chain joins TRBV7-9 and TRBJ2-7; D gene ambiguous. The germline V gene has CDR1 SEHNR and CDR2 FQNEAQ (reference sequence). V shed 1 base and J shed 1 base, with 2 bases lying between them. The CDR3 is made up of 12 amino acids. The CDR3 protein is CASSLGSYEQYF. The CDR3 DNA follows: TGTGCCAGCAGCTTAGGTTCCTACGAGCAGTACTTC.

This rearrangement joins TRBV28 to TRBJ1-5; perhaps TRBD1 as D (6 bases). The germline CDR1 and CDR2 sequences are MDHEN and SYDVKM. Trimming took 4 bases from V and 2 from J, leaving 18 bases between them. The CDR3 is 17 residues long. Here the CDR3 DNA reads TGTGCCAGCAGTTCCGTAGTCATGGGGGCTCGCAATCAGCCCCAGCATTTT. Protein product: CASSSVVMGARNQPQHF.

Only one count was recorded for this clone. The V and J genes are TRBV28 and TRBJ2-1; possibly TRBD1 for D (6 bases). The germline gives CDR1 MDHEN, CDR2 SYDVKM. The CDR3 extends over 16 amino acids. Trimming stripped 9 bases from V and 1 base from J, with 19 bases between. The CDR3 sequence is CASGTRQALSYNEQFF. The CDR3 bases are TGTGCCAGTGGAACCCGACAGGCTCTTTCCTACAATGAGCAGTTCTTC.

This rearrangement joins TRBV4-1 to TRBJ2-1; 9 nucleotides line up with TRBD2. In germline, CDR1 is MGHRA, CDR2 YSYEKL. CDR3 size: 17 residues. Trimming at V came to 2 bases and at J to 5 bases, leaving 10 bases not matched to a gene. The CDR3 DNA follows: TGCGCCAGCAGCCAACCACGGTGGACTAGCGTAAACAATGAGCAGTTCTTC. This gives the protein CASSQPRWTSVNNEQFF.

A note on this clone: Other DNA variants within this sample encode the same CDR3. V usage is TRBV18 and J usage is TRBJ2-5; the D is unclear. CDR1 and CDR2 from the germline V gene are KGHSH and LQKENI. The CDR3 is 13 amino acids. Trimming removed 2 bases from V and 5 bases from J, with 9 bases in between. CDR3 DNA: TGTGCCAGCTCACCAGGGGTTGGTGAGACCCAGTACTTC. The encoded protein is CASSPGVGETQYF.

The J gene is TRBJ2-1, the V gene TRBV15; D assignment may be TRBD1 or TRBD2 (5 bases each). Per the germline V gene, CDR1 is LNHNV and CDR2 is YYDKDF (reference sequence). The CDR3 is 16 amino acids. Trimming removed 0 bases from V and 7 bases from J, with 16 bases in between. The CDR3 DNA follows: TGTGCCACCAGCAGAGATCTGGCCCAGGGACGGAATGAGCAGTTCTTC. As protein: CATSRDLAQGRNEQFF.

This clone was observed a few times. V gene TRBV5-6 combines with J gene TRBJ2-2, with D perhaps TRBD1 (6 bases). Germline V gene sequence: CDR1 SGHDT, CDR2 YYEEEE. The V and J ends lost 4 bases and 5 bases respectively, with 12 bases between them. This CDR3 contains 14 residues. CDR3 residues: CASSVTGTTGELFF. CDR3 DNA sequence: TGTGCCAGCAGCGTCACAGGGACGACCGGGGAGCTGTTTTTT.

This chain links TRBV27 with TRBJ2-7; D possibly corresponds to TRBD1 (6 bases). This CDR3 has 15 amino acids. Germline CDR1 is MNHEY and CDR2 is SMNVEV (reference sequence). Trimming removed 4 bases at V and 0 bases at J, with 13 bases between. The CDR3 DNA follows: TGTGCCAGCAGTTGGGTGGACAGTTCCTCCTACGAGCAGTACTTC. Residues: CASSWVDSSSYEQYF.